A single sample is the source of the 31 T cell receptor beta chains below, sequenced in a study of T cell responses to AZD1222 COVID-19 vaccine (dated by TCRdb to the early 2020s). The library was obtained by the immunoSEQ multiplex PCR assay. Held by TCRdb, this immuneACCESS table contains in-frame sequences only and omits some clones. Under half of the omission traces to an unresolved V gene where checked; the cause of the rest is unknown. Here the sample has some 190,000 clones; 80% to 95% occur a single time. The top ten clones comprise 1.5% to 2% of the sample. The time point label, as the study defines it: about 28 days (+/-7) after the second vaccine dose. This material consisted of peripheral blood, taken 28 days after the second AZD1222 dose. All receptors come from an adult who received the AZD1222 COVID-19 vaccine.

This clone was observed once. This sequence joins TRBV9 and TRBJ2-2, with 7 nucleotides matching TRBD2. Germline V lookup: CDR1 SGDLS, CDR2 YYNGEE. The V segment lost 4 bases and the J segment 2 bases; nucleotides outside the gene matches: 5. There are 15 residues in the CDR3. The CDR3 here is CASSPGTINTGELFF. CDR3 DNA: TGTGCCAGCAGCCCCGGGACTATCAACACCGGGGAGCTGTTTTTT.

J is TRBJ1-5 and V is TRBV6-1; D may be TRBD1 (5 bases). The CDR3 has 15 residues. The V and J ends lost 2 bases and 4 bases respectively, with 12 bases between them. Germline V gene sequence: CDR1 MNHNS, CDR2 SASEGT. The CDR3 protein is CASSEQGARNQPQHF. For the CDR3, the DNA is TGTGCCAGCAGTGAACAAGGGGCGCGAAATCAGCCCCAGCATTTT.

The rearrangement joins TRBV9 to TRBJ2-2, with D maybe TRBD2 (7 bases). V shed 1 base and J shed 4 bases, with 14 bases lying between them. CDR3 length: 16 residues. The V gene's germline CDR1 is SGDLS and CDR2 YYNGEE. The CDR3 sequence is CASSVLEGGSTGELFF. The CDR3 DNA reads TGTGCCAGCAGCGTACTTGAGGGGGGGAGCACCGGGGAGCTGTTTTTT.

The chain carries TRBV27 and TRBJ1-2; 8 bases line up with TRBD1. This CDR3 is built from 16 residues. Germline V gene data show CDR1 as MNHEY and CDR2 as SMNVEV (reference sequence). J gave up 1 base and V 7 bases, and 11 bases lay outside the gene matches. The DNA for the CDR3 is TGTGCCAGCACCCGGACAGGGAGAGGGGTTAACTATGGCTACACCTTC. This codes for CASTRTGRGVNYGYTF.

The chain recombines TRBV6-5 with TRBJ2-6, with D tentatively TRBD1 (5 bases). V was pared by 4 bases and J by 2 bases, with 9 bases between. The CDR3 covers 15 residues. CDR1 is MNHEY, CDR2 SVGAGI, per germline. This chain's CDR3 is CASSWSGTGANVLTF. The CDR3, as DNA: TGTGCCAGCAGTTGGTCAGGGACTGGGGCCAACGTCCTGACTTTC.

The CDR3 spells CSVARVSGNTIYF. The CDR3 region has the DNA TGCAGCGTTGCAAGGGTCTCTGGAAACACCATATATTTT. The chain joins TRBV29-1 to TRBJ1-3; D is uncertain. The germline gives CDR1 SQVTM, CDR2 ANQGSEA. Trimming took 4 bases from V and 0 from J, leaving 7 bases between them. The CDR3 length is 13 residues. Combining the CDR3 with reference TRBV29-1 and TRBJ1-3 gives the whole variable domain SAVISQKPSRDICQRGTSLTIQCQVDSQVTMMFWYRQQPGQSLTLIATANQGSEATYESGFVIDKFPISRPNLTFSTLTVSNMSPEDSSIYLCSVARVSGNTIYFGEGSWLTVV.

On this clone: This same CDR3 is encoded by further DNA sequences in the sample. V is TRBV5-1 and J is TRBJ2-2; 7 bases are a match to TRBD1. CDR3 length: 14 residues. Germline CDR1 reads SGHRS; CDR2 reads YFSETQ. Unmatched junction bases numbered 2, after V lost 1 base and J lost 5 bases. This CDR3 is CASSLQGDTGELFF. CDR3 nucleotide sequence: TGCGCCAGCAGCTTGCAGGGGGATACCGGGGAGCTGTTTTTT.

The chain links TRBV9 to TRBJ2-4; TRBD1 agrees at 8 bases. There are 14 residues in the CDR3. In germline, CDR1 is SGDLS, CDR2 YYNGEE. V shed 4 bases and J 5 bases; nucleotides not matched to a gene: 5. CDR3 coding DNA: TGTGCCAGCAGCAGGGGACAGGTAGAAAACATTCAGTACTTC. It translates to CASSRGQVENIQYF.

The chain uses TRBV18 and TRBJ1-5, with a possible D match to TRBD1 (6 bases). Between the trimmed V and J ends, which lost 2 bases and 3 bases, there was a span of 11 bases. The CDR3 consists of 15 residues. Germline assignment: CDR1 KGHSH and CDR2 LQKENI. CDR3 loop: CASSPRQGINQPQHF. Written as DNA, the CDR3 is TGTGCCAGCTCACCAAGGCAGGGGATCAATCAGCCCCAGCATTTT.

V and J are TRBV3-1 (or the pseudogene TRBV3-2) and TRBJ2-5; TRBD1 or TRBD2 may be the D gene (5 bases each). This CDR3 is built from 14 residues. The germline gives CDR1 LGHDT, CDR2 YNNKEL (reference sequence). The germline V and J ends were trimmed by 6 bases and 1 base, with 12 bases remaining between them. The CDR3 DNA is TGTGCCAGCAGTTCCGGGACCACCCAAGAGACCCAGTACTTC. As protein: CASSSGTTQETQYF.

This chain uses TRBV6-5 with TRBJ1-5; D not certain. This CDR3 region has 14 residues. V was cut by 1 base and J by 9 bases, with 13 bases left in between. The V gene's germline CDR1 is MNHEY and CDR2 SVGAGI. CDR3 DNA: TGTGCCAGCAGTTACTATCCGGGTAGTGGGCCCCAGCATTTT. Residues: CASSYYPGSGPQHF.

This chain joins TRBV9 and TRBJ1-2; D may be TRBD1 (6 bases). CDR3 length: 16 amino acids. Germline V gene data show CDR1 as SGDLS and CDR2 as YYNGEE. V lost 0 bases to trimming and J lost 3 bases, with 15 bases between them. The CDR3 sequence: CASSVVLGGKDYGYTF. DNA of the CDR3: TGTGCCAGCAGCGTAGTTTTAGGGGGTAAGGACTATGGCTACACCTTC.

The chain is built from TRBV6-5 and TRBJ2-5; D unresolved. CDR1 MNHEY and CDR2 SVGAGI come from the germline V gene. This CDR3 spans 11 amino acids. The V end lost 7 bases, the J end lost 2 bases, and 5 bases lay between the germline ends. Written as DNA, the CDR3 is TGTGCCAGCACCGATCAAGAGACCCAGTACTTC. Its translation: CASTDQETQYF.

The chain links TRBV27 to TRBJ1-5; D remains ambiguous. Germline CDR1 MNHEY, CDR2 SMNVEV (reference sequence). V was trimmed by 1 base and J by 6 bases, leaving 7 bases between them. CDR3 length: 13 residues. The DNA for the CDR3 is TGTGCCAGCAGTTTATATCTTGGTCAGCCCCAGCATTTT. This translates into CASSLYLGQPQHF.

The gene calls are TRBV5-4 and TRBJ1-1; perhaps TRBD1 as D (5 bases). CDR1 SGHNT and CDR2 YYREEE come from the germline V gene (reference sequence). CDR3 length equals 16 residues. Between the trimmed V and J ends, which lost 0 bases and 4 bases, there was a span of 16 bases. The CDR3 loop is CASSLAPGGVGTEAFF. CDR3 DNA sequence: TGTGCCAGCAGCTTGGCCCCGGGGGGGGTTGGCACTGAAGCTTTCTTT.

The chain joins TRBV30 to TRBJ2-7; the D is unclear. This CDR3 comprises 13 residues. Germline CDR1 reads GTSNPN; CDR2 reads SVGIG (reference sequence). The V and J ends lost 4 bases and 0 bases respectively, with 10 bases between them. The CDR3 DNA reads TGTGCCTGGAACGGGTACAGCTCCTACGAGCAGTACTTC. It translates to CAWNGYSSYEQYF.

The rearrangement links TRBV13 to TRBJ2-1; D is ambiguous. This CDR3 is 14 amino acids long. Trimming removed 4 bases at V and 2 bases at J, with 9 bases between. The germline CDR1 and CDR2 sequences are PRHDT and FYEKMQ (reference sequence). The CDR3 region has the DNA TGTGCCAGCAGCTCTGCTGGAGCCTACAATGAGCAGTTCTTC. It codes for CASSSAGAYNEQFF.

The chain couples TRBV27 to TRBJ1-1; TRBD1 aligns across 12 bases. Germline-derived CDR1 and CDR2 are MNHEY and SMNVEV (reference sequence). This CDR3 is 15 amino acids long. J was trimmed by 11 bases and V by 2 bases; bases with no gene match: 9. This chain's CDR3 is CASSLVPRDRGHAFF. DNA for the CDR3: TGTGCCAGCAGTTTAGTTCCCCGGGACAGGGGGCACGCTTTCTTT.

The CDR3 reads CASSAQGLPNEKLFF. The DNA of the CDR3 is TGTGCCAGCAGCGCACAGGGACTCCCTAATGAAAAACTGTTTTTT. This chain connects TRBV9 to TRBJ1-4; D perhaps matches TRBD1 (6 bases). Germline CDR1 SGDLS, CDR2 YYNGEE. Trimming cost V 3 bases and J 3 bases, with 12 bases left between them. The CDR3 consists of 15 residues.

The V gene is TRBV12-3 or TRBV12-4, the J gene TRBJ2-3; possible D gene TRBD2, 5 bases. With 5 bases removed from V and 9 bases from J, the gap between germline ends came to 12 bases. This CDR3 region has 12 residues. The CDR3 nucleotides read TGTGCCAGCAGTCGGACTCAAGTAACGCAGTATTTT. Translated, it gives CASSRTQVTQYF.

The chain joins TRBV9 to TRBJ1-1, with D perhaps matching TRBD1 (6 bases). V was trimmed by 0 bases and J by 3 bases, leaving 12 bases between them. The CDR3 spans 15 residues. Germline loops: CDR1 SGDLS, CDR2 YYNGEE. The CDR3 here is CASSVEGGTHTEAFF. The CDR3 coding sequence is TGTGCCAGCAGCGTAGAGGGCGGGACACACACTGAAGCTTTCTTT.

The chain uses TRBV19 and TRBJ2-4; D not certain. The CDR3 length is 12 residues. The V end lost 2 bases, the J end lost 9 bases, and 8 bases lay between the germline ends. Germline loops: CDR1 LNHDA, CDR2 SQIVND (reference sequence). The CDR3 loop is CASSILLGIQYF. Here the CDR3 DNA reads TGTGCCAGTAGTATACTTTTGGGCATTCAGTACTTC.

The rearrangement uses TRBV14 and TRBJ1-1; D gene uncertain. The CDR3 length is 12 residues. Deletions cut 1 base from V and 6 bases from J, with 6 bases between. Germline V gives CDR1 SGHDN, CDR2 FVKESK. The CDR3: CASSQAGAEAFF. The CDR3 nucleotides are TGTGCCAGCAGCCAAGCCGGGGCTGAAGCTTTCTTT.

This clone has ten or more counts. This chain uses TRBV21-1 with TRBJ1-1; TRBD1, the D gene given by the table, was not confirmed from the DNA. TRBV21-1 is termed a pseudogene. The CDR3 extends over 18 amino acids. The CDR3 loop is CASLLLLRDSGPNTEAFF. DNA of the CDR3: TGTGCCAGCCTACTCCTTCTCCGGGACAGCGGACCGAACACTGAAGCTTTCTTT.

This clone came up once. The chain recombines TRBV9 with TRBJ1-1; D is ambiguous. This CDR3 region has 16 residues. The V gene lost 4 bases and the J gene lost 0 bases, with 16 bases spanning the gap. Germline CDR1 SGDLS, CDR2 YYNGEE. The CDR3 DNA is TGTGCCAGCAGCCCCCACCCAAGCGGGGTGAACACTGAAGCTTTCTTT. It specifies CASSPHPSGVNTEAFF.

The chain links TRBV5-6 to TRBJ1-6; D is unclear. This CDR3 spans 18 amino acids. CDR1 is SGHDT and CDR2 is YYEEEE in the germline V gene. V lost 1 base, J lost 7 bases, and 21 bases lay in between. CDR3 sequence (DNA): TGTGCCAGCAGCTTGTCATTCCGGGCGGCCCTCGTGAATTCACCCCTCCACTTT. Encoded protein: CASSLSFRAALVNSPLHF.

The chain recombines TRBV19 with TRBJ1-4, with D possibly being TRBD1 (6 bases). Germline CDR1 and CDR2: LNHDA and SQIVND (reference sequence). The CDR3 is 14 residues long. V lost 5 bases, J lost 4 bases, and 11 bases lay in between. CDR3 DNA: TGTGCCAGTAGTGTGACAGGACTTAATGAAAAACTGTTTTTT. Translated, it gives CASSVTGLNEKLFF.

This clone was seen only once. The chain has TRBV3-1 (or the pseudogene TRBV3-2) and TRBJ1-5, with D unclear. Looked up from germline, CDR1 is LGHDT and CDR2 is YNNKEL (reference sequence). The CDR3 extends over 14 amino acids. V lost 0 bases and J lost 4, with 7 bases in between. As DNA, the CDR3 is TGTGCCAGCAGCCAAGATCTGGTGAATCAGCCCCAGCATTTT. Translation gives CASSQDLVNQPQHF.

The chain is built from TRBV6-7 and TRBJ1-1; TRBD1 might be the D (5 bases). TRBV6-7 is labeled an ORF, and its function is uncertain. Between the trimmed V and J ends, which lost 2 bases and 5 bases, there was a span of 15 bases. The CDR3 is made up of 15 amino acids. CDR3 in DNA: TGTGCCAGCAGTTACGGGAATAAGGGGTGTACTGAAGCTTTCTTT. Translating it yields CASSYGNKGCTEAFF.

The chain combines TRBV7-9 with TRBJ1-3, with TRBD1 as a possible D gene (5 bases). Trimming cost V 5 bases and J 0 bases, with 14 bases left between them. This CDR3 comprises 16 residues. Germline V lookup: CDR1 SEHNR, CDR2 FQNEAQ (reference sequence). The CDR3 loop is CASSPGGLPSGNTIYF. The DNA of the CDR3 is TGTGCCAGCAGCCCCGGGGGACTGCCCTCTGGAAACACCATATATTTT.

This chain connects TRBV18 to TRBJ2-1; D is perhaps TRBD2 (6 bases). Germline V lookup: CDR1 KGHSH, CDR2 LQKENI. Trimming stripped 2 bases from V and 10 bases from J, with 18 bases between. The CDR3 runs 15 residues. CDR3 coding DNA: TGTGCCAGCTCACCATGGGACTGGTCAACCGAGGAGCAGTTCTTC. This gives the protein CASSPWDWSTEEQFF.